One sample yielded the 11 T cell receptor beta chains listed below, sequenced in a study of blood T cell repertoires in COVID-19. Profiling relied on immunoSEQ multiplex PCR, and the TCRdb table lists in-frame clones only, not all of them. In the table there are roughly 110,000 clones, roughly 85% of which are singletons. Sequencing was carried out using peripheral blood. The receptors were gathered from a man between 35 and 55 years old with acute or convalescent COVID-19.

The gene calls are TRBV24-1 and TRBJ2-7; 9 bases align to TRBD1. The trim removed 9 bases at V and 2 bases at J, leaving 4 bases unmatched. This CDR3 comprises 13 residues. CDR1 and CDR2 (germline): KGHDR, SFDVKD. The CDR3 sequence: CATRDRAPYEQYF. The CDR3 bases are TGTGCCACCCGGGACAGGGCCCCCTACGAGCAGTACTTC.

This clone was picked up one time. CDR3 in amino acids: CASSTRDRFFSGANVLTF. Here the CDR3 DNA reads TGTGCCAGCTCAACTCGGGACAGATTCTTCTCTGGGGCCAACGTCCTGACTTTC. This chain connects TRBV18 to TRBJ2-6; 7 bases are shared with TRBD1. V dropped 5 bases and J dropped 0; count of bases not matched to a gene: 10. The CDR3 length is 18 residues. CDR1 is KGHSH, CDR2 LQKENI, per germline.

The chain combines TRBV6-5 with TRBJ1-2, with D tentatively TRBD1 (5 bases). Trimming took 5 bases from V and 4 from J, leaving 11 bases between them. Looked up from germline, CDR1 is MNHEY and CDR2 is SVGAGI. The CDR3 runs 13 residues. The CDR3 DNA reads TGTGCCAGCAGTCTGCAGGGCGTCTATGGCTACACCTTC. This gives the protein CASSLQGVYGYTF.

For the CDR3, the DNA is TGTGCCAGCAGCGTCGCTGGGTGGGGGCCCGACACTGAAGCTTTCTTT. It is translated as CASSVAGWGPDTEAFF. J is TRBJ1-1 and V is TRBV9; tentatively, D is TRBD1 (6 bases). V was cut by 2 bases and J by 3 bases, with 17 bases left in between. CDR3 length equals 16 residues. Germline assignment: CDR1 SGDLS and CDR2 YYNGEE.

The J gene is TRBJ2-2, the V gene TRBV7-8; tentatively, D is TRBD1 (5 bases). Germline CDR1 is SGHVS and CDR2 is FQNEAQ. With 0 bases removed from V and 6 bases from J, the gap between germline ends came to 8 bases. This CDR3 is 14 amino acids long. The CDR3 reads CASSLAQVSGELFF. In nucleotides, the CDR3 is TGTGCCAGCAGCTTAGCACAGGTCTCCGGGGAGCTGTTTTTT.

This clone is termed medium-sized. The chain combines TRBV19 with TRBJ1-5, with D perhaps matching TRBD1 (6 bases). Per the germline V gene, CDR1 is LNHDA and CDR2 is SQIVND (reference sequence). Trimming pared 5 bases from V and 3 bases from J, leaving 8 bases between. The length of the CDR3 is 13 residues. The CDR3 loop reads CASSDRINQPQHF. In DNA form, the CDR3 reads TGTGCCAGTAGTGACAGGATCAATCAGCCCCAGCATTTT.

A word on this clone: At the DNA level, this CDR3 is encoded by other sequences in the same sample as well. This chain uses TRBV28 with TRBJ1-5; 8 bases are a match to TRBD1. Germline values: CDR1 MDHEN, CDR2 SYDVKM. The CDR3 length is 14 residues. V lost 2 bases, J lost 7 bases, and 4 bases stayed unmatched. CDR3 bases: TGTGCCAGCAGTTTAGGACAGGGAAACCAGCCCCAGCATTTT. Its protein is CASSLGQGNQPQHF.

The gene calls are TRBV2 and TRBJ1-5; D remains unclear. Per the germline V gene, CDR1 is SNHLY and CDR2 is FYNNEI. This CDR3 is built from 17 residues. Trimming shortened V by 2 bases and J by 1 base, and 15 bases separated the two germline ends. The CDR3 loop reads CASSERQVTQSNQPQHF. The CDR3 DNA reads TGTGCCAGCAGTGAAAGGCAGGTAACCCAGAGCAATCAGCCCCAGCATTTT.

The genes are TRBV19 and TRBJ2-4; D might be TRBD1 (5 bases). The CDR3 has 15 residues. CDR1 and CDR2 from the germline V gene are LNHDA and SQIVND (reference sequence). The V and J ends lost 7 bases and 0 bases respectively, with 13 bases between them. CDR3 loop: CASMEKGPAKNIQYF. The CDR3 DNA is TGTGCCAGTATGGAGAAGGGGCCAGCCAAAAACATTCAGTACTTC.

This clone was found once. The V call is TRBV28, the J call TRBJ1-2, with D tentatively TRBD1 (5 bases). The CDR3 consists of 12 residues. The V end was cut by 7 bases, the J end by 1 base, with 7 bases between. Germline CDR1 MDHEN, CDR2 SYDVKM. CDR3 sequence (DNA): TGTGCCAGCATGGGGCTTAACTATGGCTACACCTTC. It translates to CASMGLNYGYTF.

The chain recombines TRBV7-9 with TRBJ2-5; no firm D call. Germline-derived CDR1 and CDR2 are SEHNR and FQNEAQ (reference sequence). Trimming stripped 1 base from V and 8 bases from J, with 8 bases between. CDR3 length equals 12 residues. The CDR3 sequence is CASSLGAYTQYF. In nucleotides, the CDR3 is TGTGCCAGCAGCTTAGGGGCTTACACCCAGTACTTC.